The clone carrying this T cell receptor (beta chain) was counted a few times. Its target is not known. The whole isolated RNA underwent reverse transcription, so sequencing captured expressed TCRB transcripts. Clones were read by immunoSEQ multiplex PCR, and TCRdb kept only the in-frame ones, dropping some. The data contain 680,000 or so clones, 13% of them seen just once; the ten biggest clones take up 0.02% to 0.025%. It was one heparinised blood draw, averaging approximately 100 mL, that each donor gave. This sample was included in a study of beta chain features in type 1 diabetes. Overall study results and limits: A cDNA-based sequencing approach could over-represent cells with high TCR expression. The analysis here could not establish whether HLA type shapes TCRB rearrangement. People with Type 1 diabetes carried modestly yet significantly shorter TCRB CDR3s in all four CD4+ subsets.

The CDR3 is 11 residues long. Trimming pared 4 bases from V and 6 bases from J, leaving 10 bases between. Germline lookup yields CDR1 SQVTM and CDR2 ANQGSEA. Sequencing was done on a sample of naive CD4+ T cells from blood. The source is a man aged 18 to 30 with type 1 diabetes. The chain combines TRBV29-1 with TRBJ2-7; D perhaps matches TRBD1 (6 bases). This CDR3 is CSVGSQGEQYF. The DNA for the CDR3 is TGCAGCGTTGGTTCACAGGGCGAGCAGTACTTC.